This record looks at one TCR beta chain sequence and its context. Its antigen is still unknown. These data come from a study of spatial heterogeneity in lung cancer. CDR1 and CDR2 (germline): LGHNA, YSLEER. The CDR3 length is 17 residues. Trimming took 0 bases from V and 4 from J, leaving 17 bases between them. The study tagged each TCR cDNA molecule with a unique molecular identifier. Via MiXCR, TCRdb re-called the 5' RACE reads, giving one row per CDR3 protein. In the table there are 90,000 or so distinct CDR3 sequences, roughly 9.5% of which are singletons. Study-level findings and limits: There were more appearances of ubiquitous expanded tumor TCRs in blood at resection than at follow-up.

As for time point: sample taken at primary tumor resection. No cell sorting; template was whole RNA from tumor, lung tissue or PBMC. The 72 donors had untreated early-stage non-small cell lung cancer. The sequencing here drew on PBMCs, taken at surgery. This TCR was recovered from a male donor with early-stage non-small cell lung cancer. The gene calls are TRBV4-3 and TRBJ2-3; possible D gene TRBD2, 6 bases. The CDR3 sequence: CASSQDSIFRGSDTQYF. CDR3 in DNA: TGCGCCAGCAGCCAAGATAGCATATTTCGGGGGTCAGATACGCAGTATTTT.